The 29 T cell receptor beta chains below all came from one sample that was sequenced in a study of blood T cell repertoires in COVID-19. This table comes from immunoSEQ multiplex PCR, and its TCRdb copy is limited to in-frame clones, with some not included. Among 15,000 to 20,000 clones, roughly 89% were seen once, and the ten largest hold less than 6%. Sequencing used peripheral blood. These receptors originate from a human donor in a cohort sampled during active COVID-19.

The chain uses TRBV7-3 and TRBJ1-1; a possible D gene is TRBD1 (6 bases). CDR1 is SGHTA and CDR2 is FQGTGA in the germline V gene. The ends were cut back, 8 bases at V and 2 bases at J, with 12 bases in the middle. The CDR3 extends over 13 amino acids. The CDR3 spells CASQQGANTEAFF. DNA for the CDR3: TGTGCCAGCCAACAGGGAGCAAACACTGAAGCTTTCTTT.

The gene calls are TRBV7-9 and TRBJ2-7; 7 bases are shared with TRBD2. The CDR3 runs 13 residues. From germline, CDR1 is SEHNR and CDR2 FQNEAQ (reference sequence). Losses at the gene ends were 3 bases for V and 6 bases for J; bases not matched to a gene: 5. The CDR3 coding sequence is TGTGCCAGCAGCTTGCGGGACTACGGCGAGCAGTACTTC. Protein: CASSLRDYGEQYF.

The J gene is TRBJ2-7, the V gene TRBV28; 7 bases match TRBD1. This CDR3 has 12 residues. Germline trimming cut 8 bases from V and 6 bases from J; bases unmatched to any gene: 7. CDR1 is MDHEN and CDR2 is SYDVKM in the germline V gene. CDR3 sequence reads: CASLNRGGEQYF. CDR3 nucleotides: TGTGCCAGCCTAAACAGGGGCGGCGAGCAGTACTTC.

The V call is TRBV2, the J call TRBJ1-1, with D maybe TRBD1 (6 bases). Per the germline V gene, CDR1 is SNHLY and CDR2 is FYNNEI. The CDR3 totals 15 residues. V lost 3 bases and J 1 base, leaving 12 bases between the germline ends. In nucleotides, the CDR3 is TGTGCCAGCAGTGATTTGCAGGGGAGGAACACTGAAGCTTTCTTT. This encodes CASSDLQGRNTEAFF. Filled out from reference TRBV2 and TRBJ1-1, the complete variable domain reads EPEVTQTPSHQVTQMGQEVILRCVPISNHLYFYWYRQILGQKVEFLVSFYNNEISEKSEIFDDQFSVERPDGSNFTLKIRSTKLEDSAMYFCASSDLQGRNTEAFFGQGTRLTVV.

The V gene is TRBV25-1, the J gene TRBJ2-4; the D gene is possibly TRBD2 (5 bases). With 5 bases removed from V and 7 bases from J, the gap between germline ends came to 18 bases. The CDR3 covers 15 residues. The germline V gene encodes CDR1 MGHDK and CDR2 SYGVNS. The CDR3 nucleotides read TGTGCCAGCAGTCCGTTCCCGAGGGCCGGGAACATTCAGTACTTC. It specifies CASSPFPRAGNIQYF.

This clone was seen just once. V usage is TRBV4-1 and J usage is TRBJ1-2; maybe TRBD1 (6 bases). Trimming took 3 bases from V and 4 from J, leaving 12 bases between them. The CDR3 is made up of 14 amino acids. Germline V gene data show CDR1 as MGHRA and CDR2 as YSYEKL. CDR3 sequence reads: CASSHQGISYGYTF. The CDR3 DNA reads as TGCGCCAGCAGCCATCAGGGGATTAGCTATGGCTACACCTTC.

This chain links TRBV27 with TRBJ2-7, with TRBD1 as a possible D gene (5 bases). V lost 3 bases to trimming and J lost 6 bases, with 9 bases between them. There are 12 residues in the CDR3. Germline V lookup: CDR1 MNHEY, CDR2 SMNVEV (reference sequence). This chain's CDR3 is CASSFPGREQYF. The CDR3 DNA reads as TGTGCCAGCAGTTTTCCAGGGCGCGAGCAGTACTTC.

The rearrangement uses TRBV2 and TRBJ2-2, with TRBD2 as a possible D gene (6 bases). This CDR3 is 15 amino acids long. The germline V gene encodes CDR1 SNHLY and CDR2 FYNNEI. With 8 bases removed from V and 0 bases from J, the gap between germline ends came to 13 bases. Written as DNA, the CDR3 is TGTGCCAGCGGGGGGAGCCGTACGAACACCGGGGAGCTGTTTTTT. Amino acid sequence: CASGGSRTNTGELFF.

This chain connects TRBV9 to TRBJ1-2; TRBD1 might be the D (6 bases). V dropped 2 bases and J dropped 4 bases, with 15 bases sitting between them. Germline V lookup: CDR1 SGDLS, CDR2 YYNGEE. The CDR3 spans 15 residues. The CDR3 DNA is TGTGCCAGCAGCGTGGGTACGGAAGGGGGCTATGGCTACACCTTC. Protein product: CASSVGTEGGYGYTF. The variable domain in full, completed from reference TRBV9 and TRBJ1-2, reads DSGVTQTPKHLITATGQRVTLRCSPRSGDLSVYWYQQSLDQGLQFLIQYYNGEERAKGNILERFSAQQFPDLHSELNLSSLELGDSALYFCASSVGTEGGYGYTFGSGTRLTVV.

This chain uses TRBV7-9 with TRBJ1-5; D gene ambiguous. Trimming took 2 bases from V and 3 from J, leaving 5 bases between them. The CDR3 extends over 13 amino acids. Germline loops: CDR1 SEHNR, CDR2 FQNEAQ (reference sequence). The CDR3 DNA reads TGTGCCAGCAGCTTAAGCTACAATCAGCCCCAGCATTTT. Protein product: CASSLSYNQPQHF.

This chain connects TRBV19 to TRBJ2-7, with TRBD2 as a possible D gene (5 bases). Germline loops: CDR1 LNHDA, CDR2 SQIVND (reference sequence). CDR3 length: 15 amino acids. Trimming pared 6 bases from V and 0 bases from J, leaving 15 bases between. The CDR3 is CASSKRADFSYEQYF. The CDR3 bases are TGTGCCAGTAGCAAAAGGGCGGACTTCTCCTACGAGCAGTACTTC.

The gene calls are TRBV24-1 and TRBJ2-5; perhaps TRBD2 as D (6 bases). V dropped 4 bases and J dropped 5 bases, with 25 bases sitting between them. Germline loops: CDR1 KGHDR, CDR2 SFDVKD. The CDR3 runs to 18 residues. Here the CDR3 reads CATSDPRGADGGRETQYF. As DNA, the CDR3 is TGTGCCACCAGTGACCCGCGGGGTGCCGACGGTGGTAGGGAGACCCAGTACTTC.

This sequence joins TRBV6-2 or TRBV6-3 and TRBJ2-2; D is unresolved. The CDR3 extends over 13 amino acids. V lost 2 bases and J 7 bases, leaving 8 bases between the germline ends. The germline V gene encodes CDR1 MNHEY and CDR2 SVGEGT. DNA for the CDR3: TGTGCCAGCAGTTACCGTCCCTACGGGGAGCTGTTTTTT. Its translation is CASSYRPYGELFF.

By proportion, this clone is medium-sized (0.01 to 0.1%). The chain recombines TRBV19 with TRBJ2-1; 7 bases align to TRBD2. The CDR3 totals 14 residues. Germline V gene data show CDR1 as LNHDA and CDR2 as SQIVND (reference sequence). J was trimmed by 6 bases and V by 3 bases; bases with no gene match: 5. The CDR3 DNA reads TGTGCCAGTAGTATCTGGGGGAGGGCCAATGAGCAGTTCTTC. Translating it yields CASSIWGRANEQFF.

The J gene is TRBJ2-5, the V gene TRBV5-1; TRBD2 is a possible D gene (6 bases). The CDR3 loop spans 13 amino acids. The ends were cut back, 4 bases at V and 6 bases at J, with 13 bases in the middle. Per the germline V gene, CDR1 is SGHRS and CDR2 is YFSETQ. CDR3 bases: TGCGCCAGCAGCACGGACTATCCAAAGACCCAGTACTTC. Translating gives CASSTDYPKTQYF.

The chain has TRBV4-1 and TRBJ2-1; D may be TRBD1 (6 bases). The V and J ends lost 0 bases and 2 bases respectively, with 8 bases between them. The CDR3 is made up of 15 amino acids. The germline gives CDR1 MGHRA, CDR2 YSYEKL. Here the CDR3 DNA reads TGCGCCAGCAGCCAAGACAGGGGCACCTACAATGAGCAGTTCTTC. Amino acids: CASSQDRGTYNEQFF.

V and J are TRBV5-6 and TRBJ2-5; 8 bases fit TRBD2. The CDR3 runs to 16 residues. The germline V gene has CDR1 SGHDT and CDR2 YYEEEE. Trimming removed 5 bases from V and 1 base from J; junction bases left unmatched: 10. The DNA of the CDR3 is TGTGCCAGCAGTTTTCCGGGACTAGGAGGCCAAGAGACCCAGTACTTC. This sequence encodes CASSFPGLGGQETQYF.

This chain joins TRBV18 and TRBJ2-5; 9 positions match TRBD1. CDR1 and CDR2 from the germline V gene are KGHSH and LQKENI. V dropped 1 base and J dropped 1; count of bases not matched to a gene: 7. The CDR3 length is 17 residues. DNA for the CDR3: TGTGCCAGCTCACCACTCCTAACAGGGGGCGGCCAAGAGACCCAGTACTTC. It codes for CASSPLLTGGGQETQYF. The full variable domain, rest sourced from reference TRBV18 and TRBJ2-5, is NAGVMQNPRHLVRRRGQEARLRCSPMKGHSHVYWYRQLPEEGLKFMVYLQKENIIDESGMPKERFSAEFPKEGPSILRIQQVVRGDSAAYFCASSPLLTGGGQETQYFGPGTRLLVL.

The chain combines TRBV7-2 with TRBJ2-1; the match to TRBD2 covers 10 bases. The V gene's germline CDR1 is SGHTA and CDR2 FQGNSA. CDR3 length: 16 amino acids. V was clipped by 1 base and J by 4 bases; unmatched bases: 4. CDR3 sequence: CASSLGAGGRYNEQFF. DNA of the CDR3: TGTGCCAGCAGCTTAGGAGCGGGAGGGAGATACAATGAGCAGTTCTTC.

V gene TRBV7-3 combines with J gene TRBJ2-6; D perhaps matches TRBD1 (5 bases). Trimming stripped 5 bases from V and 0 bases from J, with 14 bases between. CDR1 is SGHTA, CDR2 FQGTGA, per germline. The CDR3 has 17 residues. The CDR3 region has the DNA TGTGCCAGCAGCCGGACACCGAAAGTCTCTGGGGCCAACGTCCTGACTTTC. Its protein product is CASSRTPKVSGANVLTF.

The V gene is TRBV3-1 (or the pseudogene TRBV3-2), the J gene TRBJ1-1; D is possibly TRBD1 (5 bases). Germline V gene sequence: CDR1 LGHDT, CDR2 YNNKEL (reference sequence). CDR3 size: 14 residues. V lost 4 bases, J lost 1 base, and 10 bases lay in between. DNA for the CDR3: TGTGCCAGCAGCCGCCTGACAGAGAACACTGAAGCTTTCTTT. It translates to CASSRLTENTEAFF.

The CDR3 protein is CASSQDRFNSPLHF. The CDR3 bases are TGTGCCAGCAGCCAGGACAGGTTTAATTCACCCCTCCACTTT. The V and J genes are TRBV11-2 and TRBJ1-6; 7 nucleotides align to TRBD1. The germline CDR1 and CDR2 sequences are SGHAT and FQNNGV. This CDR3 is built from 14 residues. The junction had 4 bases not matched to a gene; V was cut back by 5 bases and J by 6 bases.

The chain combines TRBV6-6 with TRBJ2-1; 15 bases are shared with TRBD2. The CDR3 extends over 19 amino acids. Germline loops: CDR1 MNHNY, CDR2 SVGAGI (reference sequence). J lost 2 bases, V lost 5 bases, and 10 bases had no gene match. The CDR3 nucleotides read TGTGCCAGCAGTCTCCGGACTAGCGGGAGGGCAGCTCCCTACAATGAGCAGTTCTTC. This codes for CASSLRTSGRAAPYNEQFF.

The CDR3 spells CASSGQGATNEKLFF. CDR3 nucleotide sequence: TGTGCCAGCAGCGGGCAGGGGGCAACTAATGAAAAACTGTTTTTT. This chain links TRBV9 with TRBJ1-4; TRBD1 aligns across 7 bases. CDR3 length: 15 amino acids. The V gene end was trimmed by 3 bases and the J gene end by 0 bases; junction bases not matched to a gene: 2. The germline V gene encodes CDR1 SGDLS and CDR2 YYNGEE.

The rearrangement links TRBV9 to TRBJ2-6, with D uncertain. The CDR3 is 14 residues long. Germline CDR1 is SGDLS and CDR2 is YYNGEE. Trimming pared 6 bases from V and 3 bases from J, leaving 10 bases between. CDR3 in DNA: TGTGCCAGCACCTCGGAGAATGGGGCCAACGTCCTGACTTTC. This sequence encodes CASTSENGANVLTF.

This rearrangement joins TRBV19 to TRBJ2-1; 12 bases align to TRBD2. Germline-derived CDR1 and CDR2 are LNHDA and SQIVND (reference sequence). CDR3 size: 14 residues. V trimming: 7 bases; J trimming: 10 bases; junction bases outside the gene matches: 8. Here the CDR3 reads CASKVTSGSNEQFF. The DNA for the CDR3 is TGTGCCAGTAAGGTGACTAGCGGGAGCAACGAGCAGTTCTTC.

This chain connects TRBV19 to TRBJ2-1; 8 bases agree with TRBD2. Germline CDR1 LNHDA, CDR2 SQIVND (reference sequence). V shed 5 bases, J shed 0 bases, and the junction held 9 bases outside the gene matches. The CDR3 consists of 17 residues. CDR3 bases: TGTGCCAGTAGTCCTCGGTATAGCGGGATCTCCTACAATGAGCAGTTCTTC. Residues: CASSPRYSGISYNEQFF.

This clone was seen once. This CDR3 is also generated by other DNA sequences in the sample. The DNA of the CDR3 is TGTGCCAGCAGCACTAGCGGGAGGACATACGAGCAGTACTTC. Translating gives CASSTSGRTYEQYF. V gene TRBV28 combines with J gene TRBJ2-7, with TRBD2 identical over 12 bases. The CDR3 length is 14 residues. V lost 6 bases, J lost 4 bases, and 4 bases stayed unmatched. Germline lookup yields CDR1 MDHEN and CDR2 SYDVKM.

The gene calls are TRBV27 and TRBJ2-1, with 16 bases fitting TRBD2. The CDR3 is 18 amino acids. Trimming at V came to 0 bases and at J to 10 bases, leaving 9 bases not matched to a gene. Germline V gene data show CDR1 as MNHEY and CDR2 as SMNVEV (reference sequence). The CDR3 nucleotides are TGTGCCAGCAGTTTATCTCCCGGGACTAGCGGGAGGGCCAGGGAGCAGTTCTTC. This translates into CASSLSPGTSGRAREQFF.